This T cell receptor (beta chain) was recovered during a study of cytomegalovirus exposure and HLA in healthy donors. This clone showed up just once. Its antigen is undetermined. Primers for the PCR totalled 60 Vbeta and 13 Jbeta. Measured with immunoSEQ multiplex PCR; TCRdb has only the in-frame clones, and not every one. The data contain roughly 99,000 clones, over 60% of them singletons. Germline CDR1 is MNHEY and CDR2 is SMNVEV (reference sequence). V was trimmed by 6 bases and J by 1 base, leaving 10 bases between them. This CDR3 spans 14 amino acids. Overall study findings and caveats: Common viral pathogens (according to a later analysis) appeared linked to several of the most significant clusters.

The rearrangement links TRBV27 to TRBJ1-5; D gene uncertain. Sequencing was performed on PBMCs. This clonotype was obtained from a male donor in good health and CMV-seropositive. Here the CDR3 DNA reads TGTGCCAGCAGGCCGGCGGGGAGCAATCAGCCCCAGCATTTT. It specifies CASRPAGSNQPQHF.